This T cell receptor beta chain was documented in a study of shared clonotypes between healthy human individuals. Study-level findings and limits: Some clonotypes were shared by all four sorted-subset donors, while others were not shared. The non-shared ones had lower generation probabilities than the shared ones. Since donors were few, the genetic and exposure-history diversity represented was limited.

On this clone itself: The antigen is not known.

Positive CCR7 selection of CD45RO-negative cells yielded the naive CD8 cells, and terminally differentiated effector memory CD45RA+ cells were excluded. The CDR3 runs 13 residues. V shed 4 bases and J shed 0 bases, with 6 bases lying between them. The germline V gene has CDR1 MNHEY and CDR2 SMNVEV (reference sequence). Only in-frame clones appear in the TCRdb table, and some are missing; sequencing was by immunoSEQ multiplex PCR. The sample holds about 590,000 clones, about 95% seen once. The sequencing input was naive CD8+ T cells sorted from blood. The chain recombines TRBV27 with TRBJ1-1; D call uncertain. This TCR derives from a woman in her twenties or thirties in good health. DNA for the CDR3: TGTGCCAGCAGTTATACGGTGAACACTGAAGCTTTCTTT. This translates into CASSYTVNTEAFF.